The 22 T cell receptor beta chains reported below all come from one sample, sequenced in a study of response to subunit inactivated influenza vaccine listed by TCRdb under 2018. Library generation was performed with RT-PCR. TCRdb names Illumina HiSeq 2500 as the instrument used. The public reads were reprocessed in TCRdb via fastp at Q25 and MiXCR, keeping in-frame beta chains. Each CDR3 protein gets just one entry, which takes the most common genes and DNA from the rows behind it. The sample has 200,000 to 300,000 distinct CDR3 sequences on record, about 12% of them singletons. The ten biggest clones cover 7.5% to 10% of the sample. The specimen comprised non-naive T cells sorted from PBMCs, sampled 14 to 15 days before vaccination. The sample's cell subset or site label, decoded: memory T cell fraction. These TCRs come from a man in his fifties or sixties who received an inactivated influenza vaccine. Donor details come from another sample of the same person, matched by shared clones.

This clonotype turned up a few times. The J gene is TRBJ1-2, the V gene TRBV25-1, with 9 nucleotides matching TRBD1. This CDR3 is 13 amino acids long. V trimming: 8 bases; J trimming: 4 bases; junction bases outside the gene matches: 5. The germline CDR1 and CDR2 sequences are MGHDK and SYGVNS. The CDR3 sequence: CASSGQGGYGYTF. CDR3 bases: TGTGCCAGCTCGGGACAGGGAGGCTATGGCTACACCTTC.

This rearrangement joins TRBV11-2 to TRBJ1-2, with 7 bases that match TRBD1. V lost 5 bases, J lost 2 bases, and 8 bases stayed unmatched. Germline V gives CDR1 SGHAT, CDR2 FQNNGV. This CDR3 comprises 15 residues. CDR3 loop: CASSANRGGNYGYTF. The CDR3 DNA sequence: TGTGCCAGCAGCGCAAACAGGGGAGGGAACTATGGCTACACCTTC.

The J gene is TRBJ2-5, the V gene TRBV30; weak D call: TRBD1 (7 bases). This CDR3 has 14 residues. CDR1 and CDR2 from the germline V gene are GTSNPN and SVGIG (reference sequence). V was clipped by 3 bases and J by 5 bases, with 16 bases between them. In DNA form, the CDR3 reads TGTGCCTGGAGAAATCCAGGGGGGTGGGAGACCCAGTACTTC. Protein: CAWRNPGGWETQYF.

The chain has TRBV24-1 and TRBJ1-5; 8 nucleotides align to TRBD1. Germline-derived CDR1 and CDR2 are KGHDR and SFDVKD. This CDR3 has 17 amino acids. The V segment lost 9 bases and the J segment 7 bases; nucleotides outside the gene matches: 19. CDR3 sequence: CATPPNRGRVEKQPQHF. CDR3 in DNA: TGTGCCACCCCACCCAACAGGGGGAGGGTCGAGAAGCAGCCCCAGCATTTT.

The chain is built from TRBV19 and TRBJ1-1; D might be TRBD1 (5 bases). Germline V gene data show CDR1 as LNHDA and CDR2 as SQIVND (reference sequence). The CDR3 is 15 amino acids. V lost 7 bases and J lost 7, with 22 bases in between. CDR3 nucleotide sequence: TGTGCCAGTACTTATGCCGCGGGGCGCGGGCTTGAAGCTTTCTTT. Amino acid sequence: CASTYAAGRGLEAFF. Looking up the rest from reference TRBV19 and TRBJ1-1 gives the full variable domain: DGGITQSPKYLFRKEGQNVTLSCEQNLNHDAMYWYRQDPGQGLRLIYYSQIVNDFQKGDIAEGYSVSREKKESFPLTVTSAQKNPTAFYLCASTYAAGRGLEAFFGQGTRLTVV.

This clonotype has ten or more counts. The V call is TRBV12-3 or TRBV12-4, the J call TRBJ1-5, with 11 positions matching TRBD1. Trimming took 4 bases from V and 7 from J; bases not matched to a gene: 3. The CDR3 runs to 14 residues. The CDR3 DNA reads TGTGCCAGCAGTTCGGACAGGGGGCCCCAGCCCCAGCATTTT. Its translation is CASSSDRGPQPQHF.

Ten or more counts support this clonotype. The rearrangement joins TRBV7-2 to TRBJ2-7, with D uncertain. Trimming removed 5 bases from V and 0 bases from J, with 11 bases in between. CDR1 is SGHTA and CDR2 is FQGNSA in the germline V gene. The CDR3 loop spans 14 amino acids. In DNA, the CDR3 is TGTGCCAGCAGCATCGGATTTCACTCCTACGAGCAGTACTTC. Its protein product is CASSIGFHSYEQYF. The full variable domain, in which reference TRBV7-2 and TRBJ2-7 provide the parts outside the CDR3, is GAGVSQSPSNKVTEKGKDVELRCDPISGHTALYWYRQSLGQGLEFLIYFQGNSAPDKSGLPSDRFSAERTGGSVSTLTIQRTQQEDSAVYLCASSIGFHSYEQYFGPGTRLTVT.

This clonotype has ten or more counts. This sequence joins TRBV9 and TRBJ2-4, with 7 bases aligning to TRBD2. The trim removed 6 bases at V and 1 base at J, leaving 7 bases unmatched. CDR1 and CDR2 (germline): SGDLS, YYNGEE. The CDR3 length is 15 residues. DNA of the CDR3: TGTGCCAGCAATCGGCTGGGGGGGGCCAAAAACATTCAGTACTTC. Its protein is CASNRLGGAKNIQYF. Combining the CDR3 with reference TRBV9 and TRBJ2-4 gives the whole variable domain DSGVTQTPKHLITATGQRVTLRCSPRSGDLSVYWYQQSLDQGLQFLIQYYNGEERAKGNILERFSAQQFPDLHSELNLSSLELGDSALYFCASNRLGGAKNIQYFGAGTRLSVL.

This clonotype was seen repeatedly, ten times or more. The chain has TRBV29-1 and TRBJ1-2; tentatively, D is TRBD1 (5 bases). The CDR3 has 13 residues. Germline CDR1 and CDR2: SQVTM and ANQGSEA. Trimming left V 4 bases short and J 3 bases short, with 12 bases between. The CDR3 spells CSVGVRGHYGYTF. In DNA, the CDR3 is TGCAGCGTTGGAGTCCGGGGACACTATGGCTACACCTTC. The full variable domain, completed using reference TRBV29-1 and TRBJ1-2, is SAVISQKPSRDICQRGTSLTIQCQVDSQVTMMFWYRQQPGQSLTLIATANQGSEATYESGFVIDKFPISRPNLTFSTLTVSNMSPEDSSIYLCSVGVRGHYGYTFGSGTRLTVV.

The rearrangement links TRBV7-9 to TRBJ2-5; 8 bases line up with TRBD2. The CDR3 is 15 amino acids. Germline lookup yields CDR1 SEHNR and CDR2 FQNEAQ (reference sequence). Losses at the gene ends were 3 bases for V and 5 bases for J; bases not matched to a gene: 8. The CDR3 DNA reads TGTGCCAGCAGCTTTGGAGCGGGGGCCGGGGAGACCCAGTACTTC. It yields the protein CASSFGAGAGETQYF.

This clonotype occurred many times. The chain employs TRBV11-2 and TRBJ2-3; 9 bases are a match to TRBD1. The CDR3 has 15 residues. After removal of 2 bases from V and 6 bases from J, the junction contained 6 bases not matched to a gene. CDR1 SGHAT and CDR2 FQNNGV come from the germline V gene. The DNA of the CDR3 is TGTGCCAGCAGCTTAAGCGGGACAGGGCATGATACGCAGTATTTT. The encoded protein is CASSLSGTGHDTQYF.

This clonotype was seen a handful of times. V and J are TRBV20-1 and TRBJ1-2, with 8 bases identical to TRBD1. The CDR3 runs 13 residues. Germline-derived CDR1 and CDR2 are DFQATT and SNEGSKA (reference sequence). The J segment lost 6 bases and the V segment lost 8 bases, leaving 11 bases of the junction unmatched. DNA of the CDR3: TGCAGTACGCGACAGGGGATCGGTGATGGCTACACCTTC. This sequence encodes CSTRQGIGDGYTF.

This clonotype was picked up a small number of times. This chain joins TRBV15 and TRBJ1-1, with 11 bases that match TRBD1. Trimming took 3 bases from V and 6 from J; bases not matched to a gene: 6. The CDR3 length is 15 residues. CDR1 is LNHNV and CDR2 is YYDKDF in the germline V gene (reference sequence). This CDR3 is CATSRGQGVSSEAFF. Written as DNA, the CDR3 is TGTGCCACCAGCAGGGGACAGGGGGTCTCATCTGAAGCTTTCTTT.

This clonotype was picked up a small number of times. The chain joins TRBV7-2 to TRBJ2-2, with D possibly TRBD1 on 5 matching bases. Trimming stripped 5 bases from V and 4 bases from J, with 20 bases between. The CDR3 runs 17 residues. From germline, CDR1 is SGHTA and CDR2 FQGNSA. The CDR3 DNA follows: TGTGCCAGCAGCCGTACCCCGGCGGACATTTCCACCGGGGAGCTGTTTTTT. Translated: CASSRTPADISTGELFF.

Notes on this clonotype: Since a much larger clone is just one base distant, this may be a read error. The rearrangement uses TRBV29-1 and TRBJ2-3, with D perhaps TRBD2 (6 bases). The CDR3 runs 13 residues. The ends were cut back, 8 bases at V and 3 bases at J, with 15 bases in the middle. Germline CDR1 SQVTM, CDR2 ANQGSEA. As DNA, the CDR3 is TGCAGCACCCGGAGGGCCGGGACAGATACGCAGTATTTT. Amino acids: CSTRRAGTDTQYF.

This clonotype was observed a handful of times. The chain has TRBV30 and TRBJ2-3; D possibly matches TRBD1 or TRBD2 (5 bases each). The CDR3 spans 15 residues. Germline V lookup: CDR1 GTSNPN, CDR2 SVGIG (reference sequence). Between the trimmed V and J ends, which lost 1 base and 1 base, there was a span of 12 bases. The CDR3 sequence: CAWSGGTVGTDTQYF. CDR3 bases: TGTGCCTGGAGTGGGGGGACCGTGGGCACAGATACGCAGTATTTT. Full variable domain (remainder filled in from reference TRBV30 and TRBJ2-3): SQTIHQWPATLVQPVGSPLSLECTVEGTSNPNLYWYRQAAGRGLQLLFYSVGIGQISSEVPQNLSASRPQDRQFILSSKKLLLSDSGFYLCAWSGGTVGTDTQYFGPGTRLTVL.

As concerns this clonotype: This CDR3 fails to terminate in the conserved phenylalanine or tryptophan, so it likely reflects a read error. The chain uses TRBV9 and TRBJ2-1, with 7 bases aligning to TRBD2. V lost 0 bases, J lost 4 bases, and 4 bases stayed unmatched. This CDR3 spans 15 amino acids. Germline V CDR1 and CDR2: SGDLS, YYNGEE. CDR3 coding DNA: TGTGCCAGCAGCGTAGATAGCGGGCAATACAATGAGCAGTTCCTC. It yields the protein CASSVDSGQYNEQFL.

A few counts support this clonotype. The V and J genes are TRBV7-2 and TRBJ2-7, with D perhaps matching TRBD2 (6 bases). The V gene's germline CDR1 is SGHTA and CDR2 FQGNSA. The CDR3 has 14 residues. V lost 0 bases, J lost 5 bases, and 11 bases lay in between. CDR3 sequence: CASSLARAGHEQYF. CDR3 DNA sequence: TGTGCCAGCAGCTTAGCCAGGGCGGGACACGAGCAGTACTTC.

The chain has TRBV10-3 and TRBJ1-2; 8 nucleotides match TRBD1. Germline CDR1 is ENHRY and CDR2 is SYGVKD. CDR3 length: 16 residues. After removal of 3 bases from V and 4 bases from J, the junction contained 10 bases not matched to a gene. The CDR3 nucleotides read TGTGCCATCAGTGACCCCGGACAGGGAGGAGGCTATGGCTACACCTTC. It yields the protein CAISDPGQGGGYGYTF.

The rearrangement joins TRBV11-2 to TRBJ2-5; possibly TRBD1 for D (6 bases). V was trimmed by 5 bases and J by 7 bases, leaving 11 bases between them. This CDR3 is 12 amino acids long. The germline V gene encodes CDR1 SGHAT and CDR2 FQNNGV. CDR3 in DNA: TGTGCCAGCAGCCACCTGGGGGCGACCCAGTACTTC. This translates into CASSHLGATQYF.

This clonotype turned up a few times. In DNA form, the CDR3 reads TGTGCCAGCGGAAACCCTGGAAACACCATATATTTT. The encoded protein is CASGNPGNTIYF. This chain links TRBV2 with TRBJ1-3; D is uncertain. V lost 8 bases and J 2 bases, leaving 7 bases between the germline ends. In germline, CDR1 is SNHLY, CDR2 FYNNEI. The CDR3 totals 12 residues.

The chain joins TRBV11-2 to TRBJ2-1; 7 bases agree with TRBD2. Germline loops: CDR1 SGHAT, CDR2 FQNNGV. The V segment lost 6 bases and the J segment 2 bases; nucleotides outside the gene matches: 13. CDR3 length equals 17 residues. CDR3 amino acids: CASRPNMGLTTYNEQFF. The CDR3 nucleotides are TGTGCCAGCAGACCGAATATGGGACTAACGACCTACAATGAGCAGTTCTTC. Combining the CDR3 with reference TRBV11-2 and TRBJ2-1 gives the whole variable domain EAGVAQSPRYKIIEKRQSVAFWCNPISGHATLYWYQQILGQGPKLLIQFQNNGVVDDSQLPKDRFSAERLKGVDSTLKIQPAKLEDSAVYLCASRPNMGLTTYNEQFFGPGTRLTVL.